The present T cell receptor (beta chain) was sequenced within a study of T-cell memory formation after mild COVID-19. TCRdb called the 5' RACE reads again in MiXCR, with one record for every CDR3 protein. The sample gives roughly 200,000 distinct CDR3 sequences, 16% of which show up once; around 2% is in the top ten. Trimming shortened V by 7 bases and J by 6 bases, and 19 bases separated the two germline ends. The V gene's germline CDR1 is SGHTA and CDR2 FQGNSA. The CDR3 is 15 residues long. Remarks on this clonotype: The antigen is unknown.

The study's findings and limits: For contracting clones, CD4+ ones sat mainly in CM and EM, CD8+ in EMRA. While clones contracting from day 15 to 85 were balanced between CD4 and CD8, later expanders leaned CD4+. Cross-reactive memory appears to have joined, as suggested by some responding clones showing up in pre-infection memory.

The TCR originated in an adult woman who had mild COVID-19 (a few samples of this study predate the infection). Cell type and time point are not known. The gene calls are TRBV7-2 and TRBJ1-5, with TRBD1 as a possible D gene (6 bases). Sequencing input: PBMCs or a T cell subset sorted from them (not recorded which). CDR3 DNA: TGTGCCAGCACCCTTAGCCCCGGGGGGCTTCAGCCCCAGCATTTT. This codes for CASTLSPGGLQPQHF. Full variable domain (missing parts from reference TRBV7-2 and TRBJ1-5): GAGVSQSPSNKVTEKGKDVELRCDPISGHTALYWYRQSLGQGLEFLIYFQGNSAPDKSGLPSDRFSAERTGGSVSTLTIQRTQQEDSAVYLCASTLSPGGLQPQHFGDGTRLSIL.